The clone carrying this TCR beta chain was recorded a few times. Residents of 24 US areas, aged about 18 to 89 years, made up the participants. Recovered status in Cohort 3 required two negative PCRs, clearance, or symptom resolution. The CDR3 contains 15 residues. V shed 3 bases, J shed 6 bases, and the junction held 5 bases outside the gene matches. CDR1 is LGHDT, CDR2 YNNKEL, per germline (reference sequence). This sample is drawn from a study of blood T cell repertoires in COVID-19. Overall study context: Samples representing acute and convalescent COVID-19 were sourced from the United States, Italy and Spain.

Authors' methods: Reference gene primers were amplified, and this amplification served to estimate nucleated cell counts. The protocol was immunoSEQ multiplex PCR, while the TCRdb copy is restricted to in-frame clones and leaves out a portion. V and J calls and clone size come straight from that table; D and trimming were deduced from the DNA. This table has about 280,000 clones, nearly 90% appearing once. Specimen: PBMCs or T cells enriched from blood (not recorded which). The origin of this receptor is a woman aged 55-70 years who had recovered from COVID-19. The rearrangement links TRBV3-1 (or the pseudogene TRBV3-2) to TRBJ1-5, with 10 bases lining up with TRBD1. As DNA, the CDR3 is TGTGCCAGCAGCCAGGAGACAGGGGGCGGTCAGCCCCAGCATTTT. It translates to CASSQETGGGQPQHF.